These T cell receptor beta chains were read from a single sample in a study of beta chain features in type 1 diabetes. Some clones are missing from TCRdb's copy, which holds only in-frame ones; the method was immunoSEQ multiplex PCR. This repertoire shows 310,000 or so clones, roughly 11% found once; its top ten account for around 0.015%. Sequenced sample: naive CD4+ T cells from blood. These receptors all stem from a woman in her 30s in good health. The CDR3 runs from the conserved cysteine through the conserved F or W. A D gene is named only where the DNA matches it firmly. Clone size is shown for a subset of rows, as once, few, many or a class of expanded clone.

size: few
V: TRBV5-4
D: -
J: TRBJ2-3
CDR3: CASKSDFPTDTQYF
DNA: TGTGCCAGCAAGTCCGACTTCCCCACAGATACGCAGTATTTT

size: -
V: TRBV29-1
D: -
J: TRBJ2-1
CDR3: CSVEKRLAGEQFF
DNA: TGCAGCGTTGAAAAGCGGCTAGCTGGGGAGCAGTTCTTC

size: -
V: TRBV27
D: -
J: TRBJ2-3
CDR3: CASSLSLAQSTDTQYF
DNA: TGTGCCAGCAGTTTATCCCTAGCGCAGAGCACAGATACGCAGTATTTT

size: -
V: TRBV4-1
D: -
J: TRBJ2-3
CDR3: CASSPRHSSTDTQYF
DNA: TGCGCCAGCAGCCCTCGACACTCTAGCACAGATACGCAGTATTTT

size: -
V: TRBV7-2
D: -
J: TRBJ1-2
CDR3: CASSLVAGPANYGYTF
DNA: TGTGCCAGCAGCTTAGTGGCAGGGCCAGCTAACTATGGCTACACCTTC

size: few
V: TRBV4-3
D: TRBD2
J: TRBJ2-1
CDR3: CASSPLGLAGVDEQFF
DNA: TGCGCCAGCAGCCCCCTGGGACTAGCGGGAGTCGATGAGCAGTTCTTC

size: -
V: TRBV2
D: TRBD1
J: TRBJ1-5
CDR3: CASRDRDRWGNQPQHF
DNA: TGTGCCAGCAGAGACCGGGACAGATGGGGCAATCAGCCCCAGCATTTT

size: -
V: TRBV18
D: TRBD2
J: TRBJ2-3
CDR3: CASSELAGVPDTQYF
DNA: TGTGCCAGCTCAGAACTAGCGGGAGTTCCAGATACGCAGTATTTT

size: few
V: TRBV27
D: -
J: TRBJ2-1
CDR3: CASSLFQGALSYNEQFF
DNA: TGTGCCAGCAGTTTATTCCAAGGGGCCTTATCCTACAATGAGCAGTTCTTC

size: -
V: TRBV5-4
D: -
J: TRBJ2-5
CDR3: CASSSQNTQETQYF
DNA: TGTGCCAGCAGCTCGCAGAACACCCAAGAGACCCAGTACTTC

size: few
V: TRBV28
D: TRBD1
J: TRBJ2-6
CDR3: CASSTQGAGANVLTF
DNA: TGTGCCAGCAGTACTCAGGGGGCCGGGGCCAACGTCCTGACTTTC

size: -
V: TRBV27
D: TRBD1
J: TRBJ2-7
CDR3: CASSLIWGQVSYEQYF
DNA: TGTGCCAGCAGTTTAATCTGGGGACAGGTTTCCTACGAGCAGTACTTC

size: -
V: TRBV27
D: TRBD2
J: TRBJ2-5
CDR3: CASSLSPSGSLQETQYF
DNA: TGTGCCAGCAGTTTATCCCCTAGCGGGAGTCTCCAAGAGACCCAGTACTTC

size: -
V: TRBV23-1
D: TRBD1
J: TRBJ2-7
CDR3: CASSPPDRDYEQYF
DNA: TGCGCCAGCAGTCCCCCGGACAGGGATTACGAGCAGTACTTC

size: -
V: TRBV5-6
D: -
J: TRBJ1-4
CDR3: CASSPSGGNDEKLFF
DNA: TGTGCCAGCAGCCCGAGTGGGGGGAATGATGAAAAACTGTTTTTT

size: few
V: TRBV7-7
D: TRBD1
J: TRBJ2-5
CDR3: CASSRDRGETQYF
DNA: TGTGCTAGCAGCCGGGACAGGGGGGAGACCCAGTACTTC

size: -
V: TRBV6-5
D: -
J: TRBJ1-1
CDR3: CAISEQGMGTEAFF
DNA: TGTGCCATCAGTGAGCAGGGGATGGGCACTGAAGCTTTCTTT

size: few
V: TRBV13
D: -
J: TRBJ1-4
CDR3: CASSLGAGANEKLFF
DNA: TGTGCCAGCAGCTTAGGGGCAGGGGCTAATGAAAAACTGTTTTTT

size: few
V: TRBV19
D: -
J: TRBJ1-1
CDR3: CASTSMRDFRGNTEAFF
DNA: TGTGCCAGTACATCGATGCGAGATTTTAGAGGGAACACTGAAGCTTTCTTT

size: few
V: TRBV7-9
D: TRBD1
J: TRBJ2-7
CDR3: CASSKPGQDRYEQYF
DNA: TGTGCCAGCAGCAAGCCGGGACAGGATCGCTACGAGCAGTACTTC

size: -
V: TRBV2
D: -
J: TRBJ2-5
CDR3: CASQTDQETQYF
DNA: TGTGCCAGCCAGACAGACCAAGAGACCCAGTACTTC

size: few
V: TRBV5-4
D: -
J: TRBJ2-3
CDR3: CASSLLVSRDTDTQYF
DNA: TGTGCCAGCAGCTTGTTAGTCAGCCGGGACACAGATACGCAGTATTTT

size: few
V: TRBV30
D: TRBD1
J: TRBJ1-5
CDR3: CAWSLGQGLQPQHF
DNA: TGTGCCTGGAGTTTAGGACAGGGCCTTCAGCCCCAGCATTTT

size: -
V: TRBV9
D: TRBD2
J: TRBJ2-1
CDR3: CASSVTSGTFGEQFF
DNA: TGTGCCAGCAGCGTGACTAGCGGGACCTTCGGGGAGCAGTTCTTC

size: few
V: TRBV9
D: TRBD2
J: TRBJ2-7
CDR3: CASSAGLAGGPGEQYF
DNA: TGTGCCAGCAGCGCAGGACTAGCGGGAGGGCCGGGGGAGCAGTACTTC

size: -
V: TRBV7-9
D: TRBD2
J: TRBJ2-1
CDR3: CASSQGRTSGIRGLNEQFF
DNA: TGTGCCAGCAGCCAGGGAAGGACTAGCGGGATAAGAGGGCTCAATGAGCAGTTCTTC

size: -
V: TRBV15
D: TRBD2
J: TRBJ2-3
CDR3: CATSSQSGATQYF
DNA: TGTGCCACCAGCAGTCAGAGCGGGGCTACGCAGTATTTT

size: few
V: TRBV5-6
D: -
J: TRBJ2-1
CDR3: CASRLHNEQFF
DNA: TGTGCCAGCCGACTTCACAATGAGCAGTTCTTC

size: few
V: TRBV13
D: TRBD1
J: TRBJ1-5
CDR3: CASSYRGGQPQHF
DNA: TGTGCCAGCAGCTACAGGGGGGGGCAGCCCCAGCATTTT

size: few
V: TRBV29-1
D: TRBD1
J: TRBJ1-1
CDR3: CSVKGQGLNTEAFF
DNA: TGCAGCGTTAAAGGACAGGGGCTGAACACTGAAGCTTTCTTT

size: -
V: TRBV6-1
D: -
J: TRBJ2-7
CDR3: CASSGTGSSYEQYF
DNA: TGTGCCAGCAGTGGAACAGGGAGCTCCTACGAGCAGTACTTC

size: -
V: TRBV7-9
D: TRBD1
J: TRBJ1-4
CDR3: CASSLVGTGEEKLFF
DNA: TGTGCCAGCAGCTTAGTGGGGACAGGGGAGGAAAAACTGTTTTTT

size: few
V: TRBV28
D: TRBD1
J: TRBJ2-5
CDR3: CASTGGGKTQYF
DNA: TGTGCCAGCACAGGGGGCGGAAAGACCCAGTACTTC

size: -
V: TRBV5-1
D: TRBD2
J: TRBJ2-1
CDR3: CASSFSGLAGTEQFF
DNA: TGCGCCAGCAGCTTTTCGGGACTAGCGGGAACTGAGCAGTTCTTC

size: few
V: TRBV5-1
D: -
J: TRBJ2-5
CDR3: CASSFLGGEETQYF
DNA: TGCGCCAGCAGCTTCTTGGGGGGAGAAGAGACCCAGTACTTC

size: few
V: TRBV19
D: -
J: TRBJ1-5
CDR3: CASSKQGSDNQPQHF
DNA: TGTGCCAGTAGTAAACAGGGCTCGGATAATCAGCCCCAGCATTTT

size: few
V: TRBV7-2
D: -
J: TRBJ2-5
CDR3: CASSPDRGETQYF
DNA: TGTGCCAGCAGCCCGGACCGAGGGGAGACCCAGTACTTC

size: -
V: TRBV19
D: TRBD2
J: TRBJ2-1
CDR3: CASKLRTSGSDEQFF
DNA: TGTGCCAGTAAGCTTCGGACTAGCGGGAGTGATGAGCAGTTCTTC

size: few
V: TRBV30
D: -
J: TRBJ1-3
CDR3: CAWWSYSGNTIYF
DNA: TGTGCCTGGTGGAGCTACTCTGGAAACACCATATATTTT

size: -
V: TRBV7-2
D: -
J: TRBJ2-7
CDR3: CASSLGPTESYEQYF
DNA: TGTGCCAGCAGCTTAGGACCCACGGAGTCCTACGAGCAGTACTTC